The 32 T cell receptor beta chains given below trace back to one sample, sequenced in a study of CD8 T cells in cerebrospinal fluid in Alzheimer's disease. With the 10x single-cell sequencing reads reprocessed, TCRdb shows one record per CDR3 protein and no DNA. The listing records over 1,500 distinct CDR3 sequences. What was sequenced was cerebrospinal fluid. The receptors originated from a human donor with mild cognitive impairment.

Its frequency marks this clonotype as medium-sized (0.01 to 0.1%). The chain uses TRBV25-1 and TRBJ1-1. In germline, CDR1 is MGHDK, CDR2 SYGVNS. The CDR3 consists of 14 residues. Here the CDR3 reads CASSEGRYNTEAFF.

Considering frequency, this clonotype is medium-sized (0.01 to 0.1%). V and J are TRBV29-1 and TRBJ2-7. The germline V gene encodes CDR1 SQVTM and CDR2 ANQGSEA. This CDR3 has 11 residues. The CDR3 loop reads CSVKGTYEQYF.

This clonotype registers medium-sized by frequency. The chain carries TRBV27 and TRBJ1-5; the D call of TRBD1 rests on TCRdb alone, since no DNA is present to check it. The germline V gene encodes CDR1 MNHEY and CDR2 SMNVEV (reference sequence). The CDR3 has 18 residues. CDR3 in amino acids: CASSPGQGAGWGNQPQHF.

According to its frequency, this clonotype is medium-sized. The rearrangement links TRBV28 to TRBJ2-2; without DNA, the TCRdb call of TRBD1 cannot be checked. The CDR3 has 16 amino acids. Germline CDR1 reads MDHEN; CDR2 reads SYDVKM. The CDR3 protein is CASSLSVQGAGGELFF.

According to its frequency, this clonotype is medium-sized. The chain joins TRBV18 to TRBJ2-1; TCRdb outputs TRBD2, but without DNA this stays unchecked. This CDR3 spans 12 amino acids. Germline V lookup: CDR1 KGHSH, CDR2 LQKENI. The CDR3 sequence: CASSLPTSLQFF.

Frequency places this clonotype as medium-sized. The chain is built from TRBV30 and TRBJ2-7; TCRdb's assignment of TRBD1 cannot be checked, as there is no DNA. CDR1 is GTSNPN, CDR2 SVGIG, per germline (reference sequence). The CDR3 runs 14 residues. The CDR3 is CAWSPGTLAYEQYF.

This clonotype is deemed medium-sized by its frequency. This chain links TRBV10-2 with TRBJ1-4. The germline V gene encodes CDR1 WSHSY and CDR2 SAAADI. CDR3 length: 13 amino acids. CDR3 in amino acids: CASTGGPNEKLFF.

This chain joins TRBV19 and TRBJ2-5; TCRdb calls TRBD1, which cannot be checked without DNA. The CDR3 totals 14 residues. Germline CDR1 reads LNHDA; CDR2 reads SQIVND (reference sequence). CDR3 region: CASSIGTGLETQYF.

In terms of frequency, this clonotype is medium-sized (0.01 to 0.1%). The V gene is TRBV11-2, the J gene TRBJ2-1; TCRdb's D call of TRBD1 is untestable without DNA. The CDR3 covers 17 residues. CDR1 SGHAT and CDR2 FQNNGV come from the germline V gene. The CDR3 sequence is CASSLGTGGLFYNEQFF.

This clonotype is labeled medium-sized based on frequency. This rearrangement joins TRBV28 to TRBJ1-2; TCRdb's D call, TRBD1, is unchecked because there is no DNA. Germline V gene sequence: CDR1 MDHEN, CDR2 SYDVKM. This CDR3 region has 12 residues. Here the CDR3 reads CASSSPIYGYTF.

This rearrangement joins TRBV29-1 to TRBJ1-3; TCRdb's assignment of TRBD1 cannot be checked, as there is no DNA. This CDR3 has 14 amino acids. Germline lookup yields CDR1 SQVTM and CDR2 ANQGSEA. CDR3: CSVGGSGSGNTIYF.

The chain combines TRBV27 with TRBJ1-3. CDR1 MNHEY and CDR2 SMNVEV come from the germline V gene (reference sequence). The CDR3 covers 14 residues. Here the CDR3 reads CASSLQAGGNTIYF.

This clonotype is deemed medium-sized by its frequency. The rearrangement uses TRBV7-9 and TRBJ2-7; the D call from TCRdb, TRBD1, cannot be confirmed without DNA. Per germline, CDR1 SEHNR and CDR2 FQNEAQ (reference sequence). This CDR3 is 15 amino acids long. This chain's CDR3 is CASSPRQGARYEQYF.

This clonotype is deemed medium-sized by its frequency. V usage is TRBV5-1 and J usage is TRBJ2-2; TCRdb designates TRBD2, a call that cannot be tested without DNA. CDR1 and CDR2 from the germline V gene are SGHRS and YFSETQ. The CDR3 is 15 amino acids. This CDR3 reads CASSAGLAATGELFF.

The J gene is TRBJ1-6, the V gene TRBV7-9. CDR3 length: 17 amino acids. CDR1 is SEHNR, CDR2 FQNEAQ, per germline (reference sequence). The CDR3 spells CASSPTARSSYNSPLHF.

This clonotype is classed as large by frequency. The CDR3 spells CASSSTGTGAGELFF. The gene calls are TRBV5-1 and TRBJ2-2; the D gene TCRdb calls, TRBD1, cannot be checked with no DNA. Per the germline V gene, CDR1 is SGHRS and CDR2 is YFSETQ. This CDR3 has 15 amino acids.

This clonotype is labeled medium-sized based on frequency. The chain has TRBV6-6 and TRBJ1-1; TCRdb proposes TRBD1, but this gene call is untestable without DNA. Per germline, CDR1 MNHNY and CDR2 SVGAGI (reference sequence). This CDR3 region has 13 residues. CDR3 in amino acids: CASRGRMNTEAFF.

The gene calls are TRBV5-6 and TRBJ2-1; TCRdb designates TRBD2, a call that cannot be tested without DNA. The CDR3 extends over 15 amino acids. Looked up from germline, CDR1 is SGHDT and CDR2 is YYEEEE. CDR3 sequence reads: CASSSSPLANNEQFF. The full variable domain, in which reference TRBV5-6 and TRBJ2-1 provide the parts outside the CDR3, is DAGVTQSPTHLIKTRGQQVTLRCSPKSGHDTVSWYQQALGQGPQFIFQYYEEEERQRGNFPDRFSGHQFPNYSSELNVNALLLGDSALYLCASSSSPLANNEQFFGPGTRLTVL.

Judged by frequency, this clonotype is medium-sized. V and J are TRBV5-8 and TRBJ1-4; TCRdb proposes TRBD1, but this gene call is untestable without DNA. This CDR3 region has 14 residues. Germline V gene lookup returns CDR1 SGHTS and CDR2 YDEGEE. The CDR3 spells CASSPGRRNEKLFF.

This clonotype registers medium-sized by frequency. The chain is built from TRBV11-3 and TRBJ2-7; TCRdb selects TRBD2, and the lack of DNA leaves this call unchecked. CDR1 is SGHNT, CDR2 YENEEA, per germline. The length of the CDR3 is 15 residues. CDR3 loop: CASSLGVAGGEEQYF.

The chain is built from TRBV5-1 and TRBJ2-3; TCRdb's D call, TRBD2, is unchecked because there is no DNA. The CDR3 loop spans 17 amino acids. The germline V gene encodes CDR1 SGHRS and CDR2 YFSETQ. CDR3: CASSLGEFSGLTDTQYF.

This clonotype is deemed medium-sized by its frequency. The rearrangement links TRBV28 to TRBJ1-1. The CDR3 is made up of 13 amino acids. The germline V gene encodes CDR1 MDHEN and CDR2 SYDVKM. CDR3 loop: CASSLRGNTEAFF.

V is TRBV7-2 and J is TRBJ2-1. From germline, CDR1 is SGHTA and CDR2 FQGNSA. CDR3 length equals 14 residues. The CDR3 spells CASSFDRSYNEQFF.

This clonotype is deemed medium-sized by its frequency. The chain has TRBV7-3 and TRBJ2-5; TCRdb indicates TRBD1, and absent DNA this call remains unverified. This CDR3 is 13 amino acids long. Germline-derived CDR1 and CDR2 are SGHTA and FQGTGA. The CDR3 here is CASSLSGQETQYF. Full variable domain (missing parts from reference TRBV7-3 and TRBJ2-5): GAGVSQTPSNKVTEKGKYVELRCDPISGHTALYWYRQSLGQGPEFLIYFQGTGAADDSGLPNDRFFAVRPEGSVSTLKIQRTERGDSAVYLCASSLSGQETQYFGPGTRLLVL.

By frequency, this clonotype is medium-sized. The chain recombines TRBV2 with TRBJ2-1; TCRdb calls TRBD2, which cannot be checked without DNA. This CDR3 comprises 11 residues. Germline V CDR1 and CDR2: SNHLY, FYNNEI. CDR3 protein: CASRGVAGQFF.

Its frequency marks this clonotype as medium-sized. The chain recombines TRBV28 with TRBJ1-5; there is no DNA to check the TCRdb D call of TRBD1. The V gene's germline CDR1 is MDHEN and CDR2 SYDVKM. This CDR3 is 15 amino acids long. The CDR3 spells CASSFSDRINQPQHF. The whole variable domain, filled in from reference TRBV28 and TRBJ1-5, reads DVKVTQSSRYLVKRTGEKVFLECVQDMDHENMFWYRQDPGLGLRLIYFSYDVKMKEKGDIPEGYSVSREKKERFSLILESASTNQTSMYLCASSFSDRINQPQHFGDGTRLSIL.

This clonotype is medium-sized by frequency. The chain uses TRBV5-1 and TRBJ2-7; TCRdb picks TRBD1, but there is no DNA to check that call. The CDR3 loop spans 15 amino acids. CDR1 and CDR2 (germline): SGHRS, YFSETQ. CDR3 in amino acids: CASSFYTGTGGEQYF.

This clonotype is deemed medium-sized by its frequency. The rearrangement uses TRBV11-2 and TRBJ1-3; the TCRdb D gene call, TRBD1, has no DNA to confirm it. Germline loops: CDR1 SGHAT, CDR2 FQNNGV. This CDR3 comprises 14 residues. This CDR3 is CASSPTGSGNTIYF.

This clonotype registers medium-sized by frequency. V and J are TRBV15 and TRBJ2-7. Germline V gene sequence: CDR1 LNHNV, CDR2 YYDKDF (reference sequence). There are 13 residues in the CDR3. CDR3 region: CATSRDNSYEQYF.

CDR3 in amino acids: CASSPHPSGSSYNEQFF. The genes are TRBV5-4 and TRBJ2-1; TCRdb proposes TRBD2, but this gene call is untestable without DNA. Germline V gene data show CDR1 as SGHNT and CDR2 as YYREEE (reference sequence). CDR3 length: 17 amino acids.

Measured by frequency, this clonotype is medium-sized (0.01 to 0.1%). The chain employs TRBV12-3 or TRBV12-4 and TRBJ1-5. The CDR3 runs to 12 residues. This chain's CDR3 is CASSLGSVAQHF.

This clonotype ranks as large in terms of frequency. V is TRBV20-1 and J is TRBJ1-5. Germline V CDR1 and CDR2: DFQATT, SNEGSKA (reference sequence). The CDR3 consists of 16 residues. The chain's CDR3 is CSARDLSGYSNQPQHF.